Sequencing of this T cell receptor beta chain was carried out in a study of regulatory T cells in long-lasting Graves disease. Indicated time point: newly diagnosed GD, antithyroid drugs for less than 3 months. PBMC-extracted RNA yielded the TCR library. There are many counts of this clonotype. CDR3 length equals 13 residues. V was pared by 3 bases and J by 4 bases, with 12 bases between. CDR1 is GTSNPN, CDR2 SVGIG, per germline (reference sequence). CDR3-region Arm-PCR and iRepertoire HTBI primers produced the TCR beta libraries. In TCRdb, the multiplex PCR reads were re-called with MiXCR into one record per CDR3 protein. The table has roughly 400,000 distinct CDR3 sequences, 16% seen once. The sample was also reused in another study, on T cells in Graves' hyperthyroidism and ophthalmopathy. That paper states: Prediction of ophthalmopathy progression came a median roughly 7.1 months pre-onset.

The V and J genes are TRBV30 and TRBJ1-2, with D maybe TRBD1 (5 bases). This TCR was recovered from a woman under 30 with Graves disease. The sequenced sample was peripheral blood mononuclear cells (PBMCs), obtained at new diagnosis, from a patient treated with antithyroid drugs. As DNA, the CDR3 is TGTGCCTGGAGCAGGGATCGAGGCTATGGCTACACCTTC. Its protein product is CAWSRDRGYGYTF.